This T cell receptor beta chain was documented in a study of cytomegalovirus exposure and HLA in healthy donors. On this clone itself: Its antigen is not known.

Regarding the study as a whole: It was shown in a later analysis that HLA-associated TCR beta chains were more clonally expanded than other, equally common chains. The records held CMV serostatus as the only immune exposure information. TCR beta sequences reportedly predicted most subjects' HLA-A and HLA-B alleles accurately.

PCR was performed using 60 Vbeta and 13 Jbeta primers. Profiled with immunoSEQ multiplex PCR; TCRdb holds only in-frame clones, not every one. The table lists around 130,000 clones, roughly two thirds of them singletons. The trim removed 8 bases at V and 6 bases at J, leaving 9 bases unmatched. The CDR3 is 14 amino acids. The germline CDR1 and CDR2 sequences are SNHLY and FYNNEI. Sequencing was carried out using PBMCs. This chain joins TRBV2 and TRBJ2-1; 8 bases fit TRBD2. The receptor's source is a man aged 25-40 years in good health and CMV-seropositive. The CDR3 spells CASSKAGELNEQFF. The CDR3 nucleotides read TGTGCCAGCTCTAAAGCGGGAGAGCTCAATGAGCAGTTCTTC. Full variable domain (missing parts from reference TRBV2 and TRBJ2-1): EPEVTQTPSHQVTQMGQEVILRCVPISNHLYFYWYRQILGQKVEFLVSFYNNEISEKSEIFDDQFSVERPDGSNFTLKIRSTKLEDSAMYFCASSKAGELNEQFFGPGTRLTVL.